This T cell receptor beta chain was found in a study of blood T cells in healthy people across ages. Overall study results and limits: It was not known whether donors were CMV positive (a possible confounder of expanded clonotype changes).

Germline CDR1 and CDR2: KGHDR and SFDVKD. The CDR3 spans 18 residues. V lost 2 bases and J lost 0, with 15 bases in between. Next came a second PCR, run for roughly 6 to 11 cycles, which used a sample-barcoded 5' primer along with a J-beta primer mix. TCRdb fed the 5' RACE reads into MiXCR, producing one record per CDR3 protein. The table includes 750,000 or so distinct CDR3 sequences, just under 25% detected once. In the case of this clonotype: What it recognizes is unknown.

These data were also filed under a second study, of T cells of mothers and their children.

The sequenced sample was blood. The rearrangement links TRBV24-1 to TRBJ2-2; no reliable D call. The origin of this receptor is a boy aged 5-17 years in good health. Here the CDR3 reads CATSDWTETFANTGELFF. As DNA, the CDR3 is TGTGCCACCAGTGATTGGACCGAAACCTTTGCGAACACCGGGGAGCTGTTTTTT.